Listed below are T cell receptor beta chains from one sample, sequenced in a study of PD-1 blockade in mismatch repair-deficient tumors. Assay: immunoSEQ multiplex PCR; the TCRdb copy retains only in-frame clones and omits some. This table has tens of thousands of clones, 78% appearing once. This material consisted of peripheral blood, taken 4 weeks after starting pembrolizumab. Receptor source: an adult with mismatch repair-deficient cancer. Both conserved end residues are part of each CDR3. The D gene is left open where the match is weak. Clone size is given for some rows only: seen once, a few or many times, or a class if the clone is expanded.

J gene,clone size,V gene,D gene,CDR3 DNA,CDR3 protein
TRBJ1-4,NA,TRBV28,TRBD1,TGTGCCAGCAGTTCTCCTCCCATTGGACAGGCCCAGGGGGAAAAACTGTTTTTT,CASSSPPIGQAQGEKLFF
TRBJ2-7,NA,TRBV5-4,TRBD1,TGTGCCAGCAGCTCAGGCGTCGGGACAGGGAGTTACGAGCAGTACTTC,CASSSGVGTGSYEQYF
TRBJ1-1,NA,TRBV25-1,TRBD1,TGTGCCAGCAGTGATTCCGGGACAGCGAACACTGAAGCTTTCTTT,CASSDSGTANTEAFF
TRBJ1-5,NA,TRBV15,NA,TGTGCCACCAGCAGAGATCTTGCGGCCCCACTTGCCGGGGGAGATCAGCCCCAGCATTTT,CATSRDLAAPLAGGDQPQHF
TRBJ1-5,NA,TRBV19,TRBD1,TGTGCCACCATTGGGACAGGGGTTTTCAATCAGCCCCAGCATTTT,CATIGTGVFNQPQHF
TRBJ2-1,few,TRBV18,NA,TGTGCCAGCTCACCAGTCGGGAGCGGCAATGAGCAGTTCTTC,CASSPVGSGNEQFF
TRBJ1-1,few,TRBV29-1,NA,TGCAGCGTTGAGGAGAGAGGGGCCGGTACTGAAGCTTTCTTT,CSVEERGAGTEAFF
TRBJ2-7,NA,TRBV5-1,TRBD1,TGCGCCAGCAGGGTGGGTGGACAGGGGACCCACGAGCAGTACTTC,CASRVGGQGTHEQYF
TRBJ2-7,NA,TRBV6-1,TRBD1,TGTGCCAGCCGGACAGGGGTAAGGAACGAGCAGTACTTC,CASRTGVRNEQYF
TRBJ2-7,NA,TRBV10-1,NA,TGCGCCAGTAGGGACGGGCCCTACGAGCAGTACTTC,CASRDGPYEQYF
TRBJ1-5,many,TRBV27,TRBD1,TGTGCCAGCAGTATAGGGGGCTCGGAGCAGCCCCAGCATTTT,CASSIGGSEQPQHF
TRBJ1-4,NA,TRBV19,NA,TGTGCTCGCGACCGGGACGCCGGCGAAAAACTGTTTTTT,CARDRDAGEKLFF
TRBJ2-1,NA,TRBV30,TRBD2,TGTGCCTGGACTAGCGGGAAGGGGAGTGAGCAGTTCTTC,CAWTSGKGSEQFF
TRBJ2-1,once,TRBV6-5,NA,TGTGCCAGCAGTTATAGGCGGGTCTCCTACAATGAGCAGTTCTTC,CASSYRRVSYNEQFF
TRBJ2-5,once,TRBV28,TRBD2,TGTGCCAGCAGCCCGGGGACTAGCGGGATGGGCCTCCAAGAGACCCAGTACTTC,CASSPGTSGMGLQETQYF
TRBJ2-4,NA,TRBV12-5,NA,TGTGCTAGTGGTTGGGGCGTGGGGTACAAAAACATTCAGTACTTC,CASGWGVGYKNIQYF
TRBJ2-1,NA,TRBV11-3,NA,TGTGCCAGCAGCTTAGGGGAGCCGGGCAATGAGCAGTTCTTC,CASSLGEPGNEQFF
TRBJ2-1,NA,TRBV29-1,NA,TGCAGCGTCGGGTGGGATCCGCCGGACAATGAGCAGTTCTTC,CSVGWDPPDNEQFF
TRBJ2-3,few,TRBV9,TRBD2,TGTGCCAGCAGCGTACCTATAGCGGGGGATACACCAGATACGCAGTATTTT,CASSVPIAGDTPDTQYF
TRBJ2-2,NA,TRBV28,NA,TGTGCCACCGCTAAAACTTTGGGTGTCCTGAACACCGGGGAGCTGTTTTTT,CATAKTLGVLNTGELFF
TRBJ2-7,NA,TRBV13,TRBD2,TGTGCCAGCAGCCCACCGGGGGGCGAGCAGTACTTC,CASSPPGGEQYF
TRBJ1-4,NA,TRBV29-1,NA,TGCAGCGCCCAAAATGGCGGGGAAAAACTGTTTTTT,CSAQNGGEKLFF
TRBJ1-2,NA,TRBV19,NA,TGTGCCAGTAGTATTTCGGCAGAGGGTAACTATGGCTACACCTTC,CASSISAEGNYGYTF
TRBJ2-3,NA,TRBV5-5,NA,TGTGCCAGCAGCTTGAGGGGGTGGGCAGATACGCAGTATTTT,CASSLRGWADTQYF